The rows below give T cell receptor beta chains drawn from one sample of a study of blood T cell repertoires in COVID-19. The data were produced by immunoSEQ multiplex PCR, yet TCRdb's version contains in-frame clones alone and is incomplete. The top ten clones hold over 1.5% of a sample with about 440,000 clones, roughly 85% of them seen once. Sample: PBMCs or T cells enriched from blood (not recorded which). The receptor set was obtained from a young woman with acute COVID-19. The CDR3 runs from the conserved cysteine through the conserved F or W. Fields, in order: CDR3 protein, CDR3 DNA, clone size, D gene, V gene, J gene. The D gene is left open where the match is weak. A clone size is listed for some rows: how often the clone was seen (once, few, many), or a class if it is expanded.

CDR3: CASRSTGGGNSPLHF; DNA: TGTGCCTCGCGATCAACAGGGGGCGGTAATTCACCCCTCCACTTT; size: NA; D: TRBD1; V: TRBV30; J: TRBJ1-6
CDR3: CASSLRVGSAQETQYF; DNA: TGTGCCAGCAGCTTAAGGGTGGGTAGCGCCCAAGAGACCCAGTACTTC; size: NA; D: NA; V: TRBV11-2; J: TRBJ2-5
CDR3: CASSYRSDSSYEQYF; DNA: TGTGCCAGCAGTTACAGGAGTGATTCCTCCTACGAGCAGTACTTC; size: NA; D: NA; V: TRBV6-5; J: TRBJ2-7
CDR3: CSVAGGGSQNNEQFF; DNA: TGCAGCGTTGCGGGTGGGGGCTCCCAGAACAATGAGCAGTTCTTC; size: NA; D: NA; V: TRBV29-1; J: TRBJ2-1
CDR3: CASSAPGQDNSPLHF; DNA: TGTGCCAGCAGCGCGCCGGGACAGGATAATTCACCCCTCCACTTT; size: NA; D: TRBD1; V: TRBV7-9; J: TRBJ1-6
CDR3: CASRPGQGNTIYF; DNA: TGCGCCAGCAGACCCGGACAGGGGAACACCATATATTTT; size: NA; D: TRBD1; V: TRBV5-1; J: TRBJ1-3
CDR3: CATSRGQGDSPLHF; DNA: TGTGCCACCAGCAGAGGACAGGGGGATTCACCCCTCCACTTT; size: once; D: TRBD1; V: TRBV15; J: TRBJ1-6
CDR3: CASGGGKNTEAFF; DNA: TGTGCCAGCGGGGGGGGAAAGAACACTGAAGCTTTCTTT; size: NA; D: NA; V: TRBV7-8; J: TRBJ1-1
CDR3: CASSRVSGNTIYF; DNA: TGCGCCAGCAGCCGCGTCTCTGGAAACACCATATATTTT; size: once; D: NA; V: TRBV4-1; J: TRBJ1-3
CDR3: CASSGDRVPEQYF; DNA: TGTGCCAGCAGTGGGGACAGGGTACCCGAGCAGTACTTC; size: NA; D: TRBD1; V: TRBV2; J: TRBJ2-7